The clone carrying this T cell receptor beta chain came up many times. The antigen remains unidentified. These data come from a study of CD8 T cells in ankylosing spondylitis. This CDR3 is 16 amino acids long. Germline V gene sequence: CDR1 SGHTA, CDR2 FQGNSA. Trimming pared 1 base from V and 3 bases from J, leaving 16 bases between. TCRdb reanalysed the 5' RACE reads using MiXCR and keeps one entry per CDR3 protein. The sample has around 180,000 distinct CDR3 sequences, about 20% seen once. Study findings and constraints: Seemingly distinctive of ankylosing spondylitis blood was a TCR beta motif formed by eight highly homologous variants.

This TCR was recovered from a male donor aged 10-30 years with ankylosing spondylitis or in good health (not recorded which). The chain employs TRBV7-2 and TRBJ2-7; D may be TRBD2 (6 bases). Sequencing was performed on blood, either unsorted or a sorted T cell fraction (not recorded which). The CDR3 reads CASSLVAGGLSYEQYF. The CDR3 DNA is TGTGCCAGCAGCTTAGTGGCCGGGGGATTGAGCTACGAGCAGTACTTC.